This entry lists 21 T cell receptor beta chains sequenced from one sample in a study of PD-1 blockade in classical Hodgkin lymphoma. Following autologous stem cell transplantation, relapse occurred in every patient, and exposure to brentuximab vedotin varied. Clones were sequenced by immunoSEQ multiplex PCR, and TCRdb holds only the in-frame ones, with some missing. Among over 50,000 clones listed, around 78% were seen once. The specimen was peripheral blood mononuclear cells (PBMCs), collected before the second cycle of nivolumab. Receptors originate from a human donor with classical Hodgkin lymphoma.

This clone was seen only a few times. V is TRBV18 and J is TRBJ2-7, with 7 bases lining up with TRBD1. V dropped 6 bases and J dropped 3; count of bases not matched to a gene: 8. The CDR3 consists of 14 residues. Germline CDR1 reads KGHSH; CDR2 reads LQKENI. CDR3 DNA: TGTGCCAGCTCTCCTGGGACAGCAGGCTACGAGCAGTACTTC. Translated, it gives CASSPGTAGYEQYF.

This clone occurred once. The chain recombines TRBV29-1 with TRBJ2-1, with 9 bases matching TRBD2. Germline CDR1 and CDR2: SQVTM and ANQGSEA. CDR3 length equals 14 residues. The ends lost 4 bases at V and 4 bases at J; junction bases unmatched: 5. The CDR3 region has the DNA TGCAGCGTTGTGCCTAGCGGGAATTACAATGAGCAGTTCTTC. It translates to CSVVPSGNYNEQFF.

The chain recombines TRBV5-8 with TRBJ2-1; no firm D call. The length of the CDR3 is 13 residues. CDR1 SGHTS and CDR2 YDEGEE come from the germline V gene. V was cut by 0 bases and J by 4 bases, with 5 bases left in between. CDR3 coding DNA: TGTGCCAGCAGCTTGGGGGCATACAATGAGCAGTTCTTC. Translation: CASSLGAYNEQFF.

The chain uses TRBV30 and TRBJ2-3, with a possible D match to TRBD2 (6 bases). The CDR3 sequence is 15 residues long. Looked up from germline, CDR1 is GTSNPN and CDR2 is SVGIG (reference sequence). Trimming stripped 0 bases from V and 0 bases from J, with 10 bases between. CDR3 sequence: CAWSVGGGSTDTQYF. The CDR3 coding sequence is TGTGCCTGGAGTGTCGGGGGAGGCAGCACAGATACGCAGTATTTT.

This clone was detected a few times. This rearrangement joins TRBV27 to TRBJ2-3; D may be TRBD1 (6 bases). The V gene lost 5 bases and the J gene lost 5 bases, with 8 bases spanning the gap. From germline, CDR1 is MNHEY and CDR2 SMNVEV (reference sequence). CDR3 size: 12 residues. This CDR3 reads CASSPRGDTQYF. The CDR3 coding sequence is TGTGCCAGCAGTCCCAGGGGAGATACGCAGTATTTT.

V gene TRBV19 combines with J gene TRBJ1-5; TRBD1 agrees at 8 bases. The CDR3 is 15 residues long. The V gene end was trimmed by 3 bases and the J gene end by 5 bases; junction bases not matched to a gene: 6. The germline V gene encodes CDR1 LNHDA and CDR2 SQIVND (reference sequence). CDR3: CASSIRGRGDQPQHF. CDR3 in DNA: TGTGCCAGTAGTATCAGGGGGCGCGGTGATCAGCCCCAGCATTTT.

The rearrangement uses TRBV7-3 and TRBJ2-2; tentative D call: TRBD1 (5 bases). This CDR3 comprises 15 residues. The V end was cut by 3 bases, the J end by 1 base, with 9 bases between. CDR1 is SGHTA, CDR2 FQGTGA, per germline. DNA for the CDR3: TGTGCCAGCAGCTTGGGGCAAGGGAACACCGGGGAGCTGTTTTTT. Its translation: CASSLGQGNTGELFF. The full variable domain, in which reference TRBV7-3 and TRBJ2-2 provide the parts outside the CDR3, is GAGVSQTPSNKVTEKGKYVELRCDPISGHTALYWYRQSLGQGPEFLIYFQGTGAADDSGLPNDRFFAVRPEGSVSTLKIQRTERGDSAVYLCASSLGQGNTGELFFGEGSRLTVL.

The rearrangement uses TRBV28 and TRBJ1-5; tentative D call: TRBD1 (5 bases). Deletions cut 1 base from V and 7 bases from J, with 11 bases between. From germline, CDR1 is MDHEN and CDR2 SYDVKM. CDR3 length equals 14 residues. CDR3 in DNA: TGTGCCAGCAGTTTATTGGGGGGTCCCCAGCCCCAGCATTTT. This gives the protein CASSLLGGPQPQHF.

This clone has just a few counts. The chain joins TRBV6-6 to TRBJ1-2; D uncertain. Trimming cost V 6 bases and J 10 bases, with 15 bases left between them. The CDR3 extends over 12 amino acids. The germline gives CDR1 MNHNY, CDR2 SVGAGI (reference sequence). The CDR3 coding sequence is TGTGCCAGCAGCTCCCCAATGCTTTTCTACACCTTC. Translation gives CASSSPMLFYTF.

This clone appeared a few times. The chain couples TRBV20-1 to TRBJ2-7; tentative D call: TRBD1 (5 bases). The V gene's germline CDR1 is DFQATT and CDR2 SNEGSKA (reference sequence). The CDR3 loop spans 11 amino acids. V was trimmed by 7 bases and J by 5 bases, leaving 12 bases between them. This CDR3 is CSVPRGNEQYF. CDR3 DNA: TGCAGTGTCCCAAGGGGTAACGAGCAGTACTTC.

This clone has only a few counts. The J gene is TRBJ2-1, the V gene TRBV7-9; 9 bases fit TRBD2. The germline V gene has CDR1 SEHNR and CDR2 FQNEAQ (reference sequence). Trimming took 2 bases from V and 3 from J; bases not matched to a gene: 8. CDR3 size: 17 residues. The CDR3 protein is CASSLRPSGDNYNEQFF. The CDR3 DNA reads as TGTGCCAGCAGCTTACGGCCTAGCGGGGACAACTACAATGAGCAGTTCTTC.

The sample holds a few counts of this clone. The chain couples TRBV27 to TRBJ2-7; tentatively, D is TRBD1 (5 bases). V lost 1 base and J lost 5, with 15 bases in between. The CDR3 is 15 residues long. Germline CDR1 and CDR2: MNHEY and SMNVEV (reference sequence). This CDR3 is CASSLLAPDSDEQYF. As DNA, the CDR3 is TGTGCCAGCAGTTTATTGGCCCCCGACAGCGACGAGCAGTACTTC.

Note on this clone: The junction shows a germline mismatch at one end, possibly a read error. The chain combines TRBV7-3 with TRBJ1-2, with TRBD1 identical over 10 bases. The germline V gene encodes CDR1 SGHTA and CDR2 FQGTGA. The CDR3 consists of 18 residues. In nucleotides, the CDR3 is TGTGCCAGCAGCTTAAGAGGCGGGGACAGGGGATGGGACTATGGCTACATCTTC. This gives the protein CASSLRGGDRGWDYGYIF.

This rearrangement joins TRBV6-5 to TRBJ2-2; 9 bases fit TRBD1. CDR3 length: 15 residues. CDR1 and CDR2 from the germline V gene are MNHEY and SVGAGI. Losses at the gene ends were 2 bases for V and 6 bases for J; bases not matched to a gene: 4. The DNA for the CDR3 is TGTGCCAGCAGTTACACTGGACAGGGGCCCGGGGAGCTGTTTTTT. The encoded protein is CASSYTGQGPGELFF.

This chain links TRBV11-3 with TRBJ1-1, with D hard to call. V gave up 0 bases and J gave up 4 bases, with 6 bases separating them. The CDR3 totals 13 residues. The germline gives CDR1 SGHNT, CDR2 YENEEA. The DNA of the CDR3 is TGTGCCAGCAGCTTAGATGGACGCACTGAAGCTTTCTTT. This encodes CASSLDGRTEAFF.

This clone was found a few times. V is TRBV19 and J is TRBJ1-1; D uncertain. Between the trimmed V and J ends, which lost 9 bases and 2 bases, there was a span of 10 bases. Germline V gene data show CDR1 as LNHDA and CDR2 as SQIVND (reference sequence). The CDR3 has 12 amino acids. CDR3 sequence: CASAWVNTEAFF. CDR3 in DNA: TGTGCCAGCGCCTGGGTTAACACTGAAGCTTTCTTT.

The chain recombines TRBV27 with TRBJ1-1; D gene uncertain. Per germline, CDR1 MNHEY and CDR2 SMNVEV (reference sequence). V was shortened by 0 bases and J by 2 bases, with 4 bases between the two germline ends. The CDR3 extends over 13 amino acids. Here the CDR3 reads CASSLSINTEAFF. The CDR3 bases are TGTGCCAGCAGTTTATCCATAAACACTGAAGCTTTCTTT.

V gene TRBV7-9 combines with J gene TRBJ1-2; 8 bases map to TRBD1. This CDR3 spans 13 amino acids. Germline V gene lookup returns CDR1 SEHNR and CDR2 FQNEAQ (reference sequence). The V gene end was trimmed by 4 bases and the J gene end by 8 bases; junction bases not matched to a gene: 6. The CDR3 DNA is TGTGCCAGCAGCTCGACAGGGGTTGACGGCTACACCTTC. As protein: CASSSTGVDGYTF. The whole variable domain, remainder taken from reference TRBV7-9 and TRBJ1-2, is DTGVSQNPRHKITKRGQNVTFRCDPISEHNRLYWYRQTLGQGPEFLTYFQNEAQLEKSRLLSDRFSAERPKGSFSTLEIQRTEQGDSAMYLCASSSTGVDGYTFGSGTRLTVV.

V gene TRBV7-9 combines with J gene TRBJ1-1; 7 bases map to TRBD1. The CDR3 sequence is 14 residues long. The V gene's germline CDR1 is SEHNR and CDR2 FQNEAQ (reference sequence). V gave up 5 bases and J gave up 3 bases; unmatched junction bases: 6. Written as DNA, the CDR3 is TGTGCCAGCAGCCTCGGACAGGCTTACACTGAAGCTTTCTTT. Amino acids: CASSLGQAYTEAFF.

The CDR3 sequence is CASSLDGGTRAHNEQFF. For the CDR3, the DNA is TGTGCCAGCAGCTTAGATGGAGGGACTAGGGCGCACAATGAGCAGTTCTTC. This chain joins TRBV7-2 and TRBJ2-1; TRBD2 matches 8 bases. The trim removed 1 base at V and 5 bases at J, leaving 10 bases unmatched. CDR1 is SGHTA and CDR2 is FQGNSA in the germline V gene. The CDR3 totals 17 residues.

The CDR3 nucleotides are TGCGCCAGCGCCGGGACAGGGTACTCCTACAATGAGCAGTTCTTC. Its protein product is CASAGTGYSYNEQFF. The chain couples TRBV10-1 to TRBJ2-1; 9 bases fit TRBD1. The ends lost 8 bases at V and 0 bases at J; junction bases unmatched: 5. The CDR3 covers 15 residues. Germline assignment: CDR1 WNHNN and CDR2 SYGVQD (reference sequence).